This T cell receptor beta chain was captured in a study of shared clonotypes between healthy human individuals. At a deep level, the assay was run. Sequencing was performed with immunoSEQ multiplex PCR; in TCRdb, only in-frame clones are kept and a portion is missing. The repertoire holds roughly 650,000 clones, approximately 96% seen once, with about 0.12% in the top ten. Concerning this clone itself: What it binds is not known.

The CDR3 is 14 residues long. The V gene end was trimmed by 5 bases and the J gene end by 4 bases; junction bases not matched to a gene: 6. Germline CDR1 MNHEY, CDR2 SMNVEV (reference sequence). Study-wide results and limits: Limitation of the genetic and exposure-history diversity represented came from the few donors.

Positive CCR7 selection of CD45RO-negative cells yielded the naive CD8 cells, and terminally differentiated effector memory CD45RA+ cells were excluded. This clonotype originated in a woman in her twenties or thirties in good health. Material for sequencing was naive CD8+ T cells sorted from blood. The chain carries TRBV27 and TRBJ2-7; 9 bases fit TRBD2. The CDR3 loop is CASSIAGDRYEQYF. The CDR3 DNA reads TGTGCCAGCAGTATAGCGGGAGATCGGTACGAGCAGTACTTC.